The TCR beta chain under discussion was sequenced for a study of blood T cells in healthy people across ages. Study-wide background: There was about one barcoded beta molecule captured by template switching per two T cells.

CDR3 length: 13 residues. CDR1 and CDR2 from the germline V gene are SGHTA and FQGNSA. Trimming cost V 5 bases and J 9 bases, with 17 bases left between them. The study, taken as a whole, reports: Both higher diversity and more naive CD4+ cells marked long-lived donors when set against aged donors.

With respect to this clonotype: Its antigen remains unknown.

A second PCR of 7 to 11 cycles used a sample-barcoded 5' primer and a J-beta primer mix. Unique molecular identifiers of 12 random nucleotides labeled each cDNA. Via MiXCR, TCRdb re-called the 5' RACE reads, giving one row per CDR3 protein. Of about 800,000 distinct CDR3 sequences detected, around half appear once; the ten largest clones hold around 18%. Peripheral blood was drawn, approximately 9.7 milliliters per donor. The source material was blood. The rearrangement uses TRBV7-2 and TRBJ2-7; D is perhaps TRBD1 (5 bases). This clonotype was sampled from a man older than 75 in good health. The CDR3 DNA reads TGTGCCAGCAGCCCCGACCCATTAAGGGGGCAGTACTTC. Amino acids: CASSPDPLRGQYF.